This is a list of T cell receptor beta chains from one sample in a study of shared clonotypes between healthy human individuals. Assay: immunoSEQ multiplex PCR; the TCRdb copy retains only in-frame clones and omits some. The sample lists roughly 500,000 clones, 70% to 85% occurring once. Sequencing input: PBMCs. The source of these receptors is a woman between 35 and 50 years old in good health. Some clones in this sample may be carry-over from other donors' samples. The CDR3 runs from the conserved cysteine through the conserved F or W. Each record gives: V gene, D gene, J gene, CDR3 DNA, CDR3 protein. D genes are given only for firm matches.

V: TRBV7-6; D: TRBD2; J: TRBJ2-1; DNA: TGTGCCAGCAGCTTAGAGGGCGGGAGGTTCGCCAATGAGCAGTTCTTC; CDR3: CASSLEGGRFANEQFF
V: TRBV7-3; D: .; J: TRBJ2-2; DNA: TGTGCCAGCAGCCCCGGACGGGTAGCGAACGCGAACACCGGGGAGCTGTTTTTT; CDR3: CASSPGRVANANTGELFF
V: TRBV7-2; D: TRBD1; J: TRBJ1-5; DNA: TGTGCCAGCAGCCCCTCGACAGGGGGAAATCAGCCCCAGCATTTT; CDR3: CASSPSTGGNQPQHF
V: TRBV5-1; D: .; J: TRBJ2-5; DNA: TGCGCCAGCAGCTTCGGGAGCCAAGAGACCCAGTACTTC; CDR3: CASSFGSQETQYF
V: TRBV28; D: .; J: TRBJ2-5; DNA: TGTGCCAGCGCGGGCGGAGTCGGGGCCCAGTACTTC; CDR3: CASAGGVGAQYF
V: TRBV27; D: .; J: TRBJ1-1; DNA: TGTGCCAGCAGACTATGGCGCAGGGGAAACACTGAAGCTTTCTTT; CDR3: CASRLWRRGNTEAFF
V: TRBV10-3; D: TRBD1; J: TRBJ2-7; DNA: TGTGCCATCCGGACAGGTGGTAACGGGACCTACGAGCAGTACTTC; CDR3: CAIRTGGNGTYEQYF
V: TRBV4-3; D: TRBD2; J: TRBJ2-3; DNA: TGCGCCAGCAGCCAAGGACTAGCATCAGATACGCAGTATTTT; CDR3: CASSQGLASDTQYF
V: TRBV5-1; D: TRBD2; J: TRBJ2-3; DNA: TGCGCCAGCAGCCGTGGACTAGCGGGGGCCACAGATACGCAGTATTTT; CDR3: CASSRGLAGATDTQYF
V: TRBV5-1; D: .; J: TRBJ2-1; DNA: TGCGCCAGCAGCATTAGCGTGAGCTCCTACAATGAGCAGTTCTTC; CDR3: CASSISVSSYNEQFF